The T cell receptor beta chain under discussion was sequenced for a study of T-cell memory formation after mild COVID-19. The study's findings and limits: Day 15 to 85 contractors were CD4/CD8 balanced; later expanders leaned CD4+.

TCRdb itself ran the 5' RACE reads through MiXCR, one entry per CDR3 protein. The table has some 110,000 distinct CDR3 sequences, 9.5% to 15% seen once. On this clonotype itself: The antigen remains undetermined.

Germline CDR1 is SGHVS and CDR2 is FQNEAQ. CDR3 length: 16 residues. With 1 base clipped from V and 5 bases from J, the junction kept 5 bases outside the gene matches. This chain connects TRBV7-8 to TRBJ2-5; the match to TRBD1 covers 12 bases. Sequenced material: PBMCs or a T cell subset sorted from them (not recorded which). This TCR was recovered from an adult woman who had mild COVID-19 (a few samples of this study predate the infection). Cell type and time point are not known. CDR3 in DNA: TGTGCCAGCAGCTTAGTTGGGGACAGGGGGCAGGAGACCCAGTACTTC. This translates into CASSLVGDRGQETQYF.